Sequencing of this T cell receptor (beta chain) was carried out in a study of response to subunit inactivated influenza vaccine. Overall study results and limits: Authors suggested that a seasonal influenza vaccination recruits few new T cells each time.

The germline V and J ends were trimmed by 6 bases and 2 bases, with 17 bases remaining between them. CDR3 length: 15 amino acids. This clonotype was counted between two and nine times. Antigen specificity is unknown. TCRdb re-derived calls from the RT-PCR reads in MiXCR, one entry per CDR3 protein. The top ten hold 13% of the sample, which has around 570,000 distinct CDR3 sequences, 7.6% seen once. Sequencing was performed on PBMCs from blood, taken roughly 24 months after vaccination. The sequence was collected from a man between 50 and 69 years old who received an inactivated influenza vaccine. This rearrangement joins TRBV12-3 or TRBV12-4 to TRBJ2-7; D might be TRBD1 (6 bases). The CDR3 DNA reads TGTGCCAGCAGCCCGGAGGTGGCAGGGGCCTACGAGCAGTACTTC. It is translated as CASSPEVAGAYEQYF.